This T cell receptor beta chain came from a study of shared clonotypes between healthy human individuals (dated by TCRdb to 2018 to 2021). Looking at the study overall: The cohort comprised a couple of women and a few men aged 18 to 49 years. For each donor, CD4 naive and CD4 memory were each given three plates, CD8 naive was given two plates, and CD8 memory was given one plate. Blood TCR repertoires of a handful of healthy adults were deeply sequenced to estimate repertoire size and the extent of clonotype sharing between individuals. Libraries were prepared and TCR repertoires were sequenced by different laboratories using diverse techniques, in order to increase sequencing depth and limit assay-specific biases. Per donor, leukapheresis produced somewhere between about 0.94 and 9.5 billion PBMCs. Study-wide findings and limitations: Because the study included a small number of donors, the genetic and exposure-history diversity represented was limited. Clonotypes shared by all four sorted-subset donors showed higher generation probabilities than non-shared clonotypes. Pairwise subsampling indicated that sequencing depth was expected to affect the degree of clonotype sharing among donors. Naive subsets generally had larger estimated clonotype richness than memory subsets. When a few donors were compared, the shared fraction of clonotypes was roughly 4.8% for naive CD4, 3% to 4% for naive CD8, about 2.4% for memory CD4, and 0.4% for memory CD8. Rarefaction of sorted-subset datasets indicated incomplete sequencing despite the large sequencing depth. Sampling was restricted to blood, and TCR repertoires in tissues likely differ from the TCR repertoires found in blood.

The donors were healthy, HIV-negative adults with no recently reported acute infections or vaccinations. All donors were Caucasian adults living in Nashville, Tennessee, USA. CD4+ T cells were enriched by magnetic negative selection, after which naive cells were positively selected on CD45RA and the negative fraction was taken as the memory subset. Blood was collected by leukapheresis, and PBMCs were isolated by Ficoll-Histopaque density gradient centrifugation and then cryopreserved in liquid nitrogen vapor phase. Analytical flow cytometry was used to check the purity and quantity of each magnetically sorted T cell population. From each sorted fraction, genomic DNA was isolated and quantified by UV absorbance on a Nanodrop 2000c. CDR1 and CDR2, per the germline V gene, are MNHEY and SVGAGI. The junction shows trimming of 5 bases on V and 4 bases on J, plus 16 bases between the germline ends. The CDR3 runs 15 residues from the cysteine to the phenylalanine. CDR3 DNA is the only sequence kept; it has 45 bases, read in frame from the first base.

TCR CDR3 regions were amplified from genomic DNA by multiplex PCR using the deep immunoSEQ assay. Extracted genomic DNA from each cell subset was distributed evenly across all wells of several immunoSEQ 96-well plates, and each plate was treated as a replicate. Each replicate PCR for sorted subsets received 200 ng genomic DNA, equal to tens of thousands of T cell genomes. Purified libraries were measured with a Qubit 3.0 fluorometer, size-checked on a Bioanalyzer 2100, and measured again with the KAPA Library Quantification kit. Every immunoSEQ 96-well plate was sequenced on a dedicated single-read 150-cycle Illumina NextSeq 550 flow cell. The source study handled its data this way. Because the immunoSEQ output included only junctional sequences and no quality scores, the filtering could not be the same as the filtering used for full-length reads. To assign V/J genes and CDR3, sequences were annotated against IMGT germline references using PyIR, a Python wrapper for IgBLAST v1.9. Reads were filtered out if the reads had weak V/J assignments (E-value above 1e-6), no CDR3, stop codons, out-of-frame junctions, or ambiguous translated residues. V3J clonotypes were defined as sequences sharing an identical inferred V gene, J gene, and CDR3 amino acid sequence. The percentage overlap between two repertoires was calculated by dividing the number of shared unique clonotypes by the size of the smaller repertoire. Richness of each repertoire was evaluated using RTK rarefaction, the Chao1 estimator, and Recon v2.1 estimates of unobserved clonotypes. Generation probabilities for all TCRbeta clonotypes obtained by the gDNA method from four donors were computed using OLGA. As stored in TCRdb, this immuneACCESS dataset retains in-frame rearrangements with V and J assigned. A fraction of the clones does not appear; measured against another copy, unresolved V genes explain less than half of the discrepancy, and the remainder lacks a known reason. D and trimming were read from the DNA, whereas the V and J calls and clone size are those reported in that table. Across this sample there are about a million clones, with around 74% seen only once. 1.4% of the sample comes from the top ten.

On this clone itself: This receptor's antigen is unknown. Base quality data are lacking; no much larger clone is found one base away.

Here the chain combines TRBV6-5 and TRBJ2-3; the D call is tentative, TRBD1 or TRBD2, as each matches 5 bases. This sequence originates from a young man in good health. The source material was memory CD4+ T cells sorted from blood. The sample's cell subset or site label, in plain terms: CD45RA-negative fraction. The DNA sequence follows: TGTGCCAGCAGTCTACGAAGTCGGGGCCCAGATACGCAGTATTTT. This codes for CASSLRSRGPDTQYF.